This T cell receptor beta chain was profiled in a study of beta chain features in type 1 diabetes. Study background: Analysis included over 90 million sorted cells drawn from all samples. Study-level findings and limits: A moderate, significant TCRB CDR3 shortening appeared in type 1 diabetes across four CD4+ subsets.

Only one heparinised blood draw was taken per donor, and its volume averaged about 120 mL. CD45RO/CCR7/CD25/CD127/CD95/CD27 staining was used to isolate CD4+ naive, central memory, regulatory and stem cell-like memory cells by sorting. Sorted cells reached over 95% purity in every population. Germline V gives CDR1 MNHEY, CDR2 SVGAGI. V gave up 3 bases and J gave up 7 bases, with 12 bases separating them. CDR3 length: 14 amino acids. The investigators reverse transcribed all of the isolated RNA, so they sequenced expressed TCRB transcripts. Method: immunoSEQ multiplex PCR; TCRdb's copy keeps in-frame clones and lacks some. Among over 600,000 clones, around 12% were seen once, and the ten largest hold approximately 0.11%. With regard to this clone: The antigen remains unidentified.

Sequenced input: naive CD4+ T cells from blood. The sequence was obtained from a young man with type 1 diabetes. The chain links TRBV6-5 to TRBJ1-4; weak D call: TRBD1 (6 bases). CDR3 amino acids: CASSYQQGTEKLFF. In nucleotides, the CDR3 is TGTGCCAGCAGTTATCAACAGGGAACTGAAAAACTGTTTTTT.